The 26 T cell receptor beta chains listed next were all sequenced from one sample in a study of cytomegalovirus exposure and HLA in healthy donors. Both 60 Vbeta primers and 13 Jbeta primers went into the PCR. The table came from immunoSEQ multiplex PCR; TCRdb's copy has only in-frame clones and leaves some out. The sample records more than 150,000 clones, around 86% being singletons. The specimen was PBMCs. The receptors derive from a woman between 18 and 29 years old in good health and CMV-seronegative.

This sequence joins TRBV2 and TRBJ1-3; 8 bases agree with TRBD1. CDR1 and CDR2 from the germline V gene are SNHLY and FYNNEI. Trimming cost V 6 bases and J 4 bases; bases outside gene matches: 8. The CDR3 contains 15 residues. DNA of the CDR3: TGTGCCAGCAGGGGGGACAGGACTCCCGGAAACACCATATATTTT. Residues: CASRGDRTPGNTIYF.

This CDR3 is CASNHPHLIRAGHNQPQHF. The CDR3 DNA follows: TGTGCCAGTAATCACCCCCATCTCATAAGGGCAGGACACAATCAGCCCCAGCATTTT. The chain uses TRBV19 and TRBJ1-5, with a possible D match to TRBD1 (5 bases). Germline V gives CDR1 LNHDA, CDR2 SQIVND (reference sequence). This CDR3 comprises 19 residues. The germline V and J ends were trimmed by 7 bases and 3 bases, with 28 bases remaining between them. The full variable domain, rest sourced from reference TRBV19 and TRBJ1-5, is DGGITQSPKYLFRKEGQNVTLSCEQNLNHDAMYWYRQDPGQGLRLIYYSQIVNDFQKGDIAEGYSVSREKKESFPLTVTSAQKNPTAFYLCASNHPHLIRAGHNQPQHFGDGTRLSIL.

This chain uses TRBV5-1 with TRBJ2-5; 7 nucleotides line up with TRBD2. The trim removed 0 bases at V and 14 bases at J, leaving 16 bases unmatched. In germline, CDR1 is SGHRS, CDR2 YFSETQ. This CDR3 is 15 amino acids long. CDR3 protein: CASSLANLRERGLYF. The CDR3 region has the DNA TGCGCCAGCAGCTTGGCCAATCTGCGGGAGCGAGGATTATACTTC.

CDR3 in amino acids: CSVGGSYEQYF. The DNA for the CDR3 is TGCAGCGTAGGGGGCTCCTACGAGCAGTACTTC. The genes are TRBV29-1 and TRBJ2-7; D is perhaps TRBD1 (6 bases). V was pared by 6 bases and J by 0 bases, with 6 bases between. This CDR3 is 11 amino acids long. The germline gives CDR1 SQVTM, CDR2 ANQGSEA.

The gene calls are TRBV25-1 and TRBJ1-4; D unresolved. V was pared by 3 bases and J by 4 bases, with 9 bases between. The V gene's germline CDR1 is MGHDK and CDR2 SYGVNS. CDR3 length: 14 amino acids. The CDR3 reads CASSEATSNEKLFF. The CDR3 DNA reads as TGTGCCAGCAGTGAGGCAACCAGTAATGAAAAACTGTTTTTT.

The chain carries TRBV7-9 and TRBJ2-1, with a weak D call TRBD2 (5 bases). V was shortened by 2 bases and J by 5 bases, with 10 bases between the two germline ends. This CDR3 has 14 residues. The germline CDR1 and CDR2 sequences are SEHNR and FQNEAQ (reference sequence). The CDR3 spells CASSLIYGDNEQFF. The CDR3 nucleotides read TGTGCCAGCAGCTTAATCTACGGGGACAATGAGCAGTTCTTC.

This clone was found once. One end of the junction varies from germline; a read error may be responsible. The chain carries TRBV10-3 and TRBJ1-1, with D unresolved. Germline lookup yields CDR1 ENHRY and CDR2 SYGVKD. This CDR3 has 15 amino acids. Here the CDR3 DNA reads TGTGCCATCAGCGAGTCGGCACACGGGGACACTGAAGCTTTCTTT. Protein sequence: CAISESAHGDTEAFF.

The CDR3 is CASSQGLGVNTEAFF. DNA for the CDR3: TGCGCCAGCAGCCAAGGCCTTGGAGTGAACACTGAAGCTTTCTTT. The J gene is TRBJ1-1, the V gene TRBV4-1; D not certain. Germline lookup yields CDR1 MGHRA and CDR2 YSYEKL. Trimming pared 1 base from V and 0 bases from J, leaving 9 bases between. The CDR3 runs to 15 residues.

With respect to this clone: The junction does not match germline at one end; this may be a read error. This rearrangement joins TRBV7-9 to TRBJ2-2, with D tentatively TRBD2 (5 bases). This CDR3 comprises 14 residues. Germline V gene lookup returns CDR1 SEHNR and CDR2 FQNEAQ (reference sequence). CDR3 bases: TGTGCCAGCAGCCTAGCCGTAGCGCTCGGGGAGCTGTTTTTT. It yields the protein CASSLAVALGELFF. Variable domain in full (rest from reference TRBV7-9 and TRBJ2-2): DTGVSQNPRHKITKRGQNVTFRCDPISEHNRLYWYRQTLGQGPEFLTYFQNEAQLEKSRLLSDRFSAERPKGSFSTLEIQRTEQGDSAMYLCASSLAVALGELFFGEGSRLTVL.

Written as DNA, the CDR3 is TGTGCCAGCAGCTGGGGGGGCCTAGCGGGATATTTCTTC. Translated, it gives CASSWGGLAGYFF. V gene TRBV5-6 combines with J gene TRBJ2-1; 9 bases map to TRBD2. V was clipped by 3 bases and J by 16 bases; unmatched bases: 11. The length of the CDR3 is 13 residues. Germline values: CDR1 SGHDT, CDR2 YYEEEE. Full variable domain (missing parts from reference TRBV5-6 and TRBJ2-1): DAGVTQSPTHLIKTRGQQVTLRCSPKSGHDTVSWYQQALGQGPQFIFQYYEEEERQRGNFPDRFSGHQFPNYSSELNVNALLLGDSALYLCASSWGGLAGYFFGPGTRLTVL.

This sequence joins TRBV6-5 and TRBJ1-2; 7 bases align to TRBD1. Germline CDR1 and CDR2: MNHEY and SVGAGI. The CDR3 has 13 amino acids. The trim removed 6 bases at V and 6 bases at J, leaving 7 bases unmatched. The CDR3 DNA sequence: TGTGCCAGCAGACAGGGGACTGTCGATGGCTACACCTTC. This translates into CASRQGTVDGYTF.

This clone was recorded a few times. The chain is built from TRBV5-4 and TRBJ1-1, with no clear D. There are 14 residues in the CDR3. Trimming removed 0 bases at V and 1 base at J, with 7 bases between. The germline V gene has CDR1 SGHNT and CDR2 YYREEE (reference sequence). In nucleotides, the CDR3 is TGTGCCAGCAGCTTGGAGCAGGCGAACACTGAAGCTTTCTTT. Translation: CASSLEQANTEAFF.

This sequence joins TRBV18 and TRBJ2-1, with 7 bases identical to TRBD2. CDR3 length: 18 amino acids. Germline V lookup: CDR1 KGHSH, CDR2 LQKENI. V shed 2 bases and J 6 bases; nucleotides not matched to a gene: 16. The CDR3 protein is CASSPGSSGTKRINEQFF. Here the CDR3 DNA reads TGTGCCAGCTCACCAGGGAGTTCCGGGACTAAACGAATCAATGAGCAGTTCTTC.

J is TRBJ2-1 and V is TRBV11-3; D may be TRBD1 (6 bases). Germline assignment: CDR1 SGHNT and CDR2 YENEEA. CDR3 length equals 15 residues. Trimming pared 5 bases from V and 4 bases from J, leaving 15 bases between. CDR3 loop: CASSLQGDGYNEQFF. DNA for the CDR3: TGTGCCAGCAGCCTACAGGGTGATGGGTACAATGAGCAGTTCTTC.

This chain uses TRBV6-5 with TRBJ1-2; the match to TRBD1 covers 9 bases. In germline, CDR1 is MNHEY, CDR2 SVGAGI. The CDR3 spans 15 residues. The trim removed 0 bases at V and 7 bases at J, leaving 6 bases unmatched. CDR3 coding DNA: TGTGCCAGCAGTTACTCAACAGGGGGCTATTCTGGCTACACCTTC. It encodes CASSYSTGGYSGYTF.

The V and J genes are TRBV11-2 and TRBJ2-3, with 10 nucleotides matching TRBD2. This CDR3 region has 17 residues. The V gene end was trimmed by 4 bases and the J gene end by 2 bases; junction bases not matched to a gene: 9. Germline CDR1 SGHAT, CDR2 FQNNGV. CDR3: CASSSPGLAIITDTQYF. DNA for the CDR3: TGTGCCAGCAGCTCACCGGGACTAGCGATTATCACAGATACGCAGTATTTT.

The V call is TRBV7-8, the J call TRBJ2-5; the D is unclear. The V gene lost 2 bases and the J gene lost 2 bases, with 9 bases spanning the gap. Germline CDR1 reads SGHVS; CDR2 reads FQNEAQ. The CDR3 covers 14 residues. The CDR3 nucleotides are TGTGCCAGCAGCTTATTGTCACAGCAAGAGACCCAGTACTTC. Its protein product is CASSLLSQQETQYF.

The chain joins TRBV18 to TRBJ1-2; TRBD1 might be the D (6 bases). V dropped 0 bases and J dropped 8 bases, with 13 bases sitting between them. CDR1 and CDR2 from the germline V gene are KGHSH and LQKENI. There are 14 residues in the CDR3. This chain's CDR3 is CASSPPIRGEGYTF. The CDR3 DNA is TGTGCCAGCTCACCACCTATCAGGGGAGAGGGCTACACCTTC.

This sequence joins TRBV5-1 and TRBJ2-5, with 10 bases aligning to TRBD2. The CDR3 sequence is 15 residues long. The junction had 5 bases not matched to a gene; V was cut back by 4 bases and J by 2 bases. Germline lookup yields CDR1 SGHRS and CDR2 YFSETQ. The CDR3 DNA follows: TGCGCCAGCAGCCCACGGACTAGCGGACAAGAGACCCAGTACTTC. This gives the protein CASSPRTSGQETQYF.

The rearrangement uses TRBV18 and TRBJ1-3; the D is unclear. The CDR3 covers 18 residues. Trimming pared 4 bases from V and 2 bases from J, leaving 21 bases between. Per germline, CDR1 KGHSH and CDR2 LQKENI. In DNA form, the CDR3 reads TGTGCCAGCTCACGGTATATAGTGCGGGAGTCTACTGGAAACACCATATATTTT. Its protein product is CASSRYIVRESTGNTIYF.

This clone was seen a few times. V and J are TRBV5-1 and TRBJ1-4; 11 bases fit TRBD1. Germline V gene data show CDR1 as SGHRS and CDR2 as YFSETQ. This CDR3 comprises 14 residues. Germline trimming cut 2 bases from V and 8 bases from J; bases unmatched to any gene: 2. The CDR3 is CASSFRTGGEKLFF. In nucleotides, the CDR3 is TGCGCCAGCAGCTTTCGGACAGGGGGCGAAAAACTGTTTTTT.

This clone was seen a few times. This sequence joins TRBV7-8 and TRBJ2-5, with 12 bases aligning to TRBD2. In germline, CDR1 is SGHVS, CDR2 FQNEAQ. V gave up 3 bases and J gave up 4 bases; unmatched junction bases: 6. This CDR3 has 16 residues. This CDR3 reads CASSFRLAGDGETQYF. In DNA form, the CDR3 reads TGTGCCAGCAGCTTCAGACTAGCGGGAGACGGAGAGACCCAGTACTTC.

The CDR3: CASSLTGLNTGELFF. For the CDR3, the DNA is TGTGCCAGCAGTTTAACAGGCCTGAACACCGGGGAGCTGTTTTTT. The chain recombines TRBV27 with TRBJ2-2; possible D gene TRBD1, 5 bases. The CDR3 is 15 residues long. Trimming shortened V by 2 bases and J by 1 base, and 8 bases separated the two germline ends. CDR1 is MNHEY and CDR2 is SMNVEV in the germline V gene (reference sequence).

This clone was counted a single time. The rearrangement joins TRBV27 to TRBJ2-4; 16 bases line up with TRBD2. The CDR3 covers 18 residues. The germline CDR1 and CDR2 sequences are MNHEY and SMNVEV (reference sequence). Trimming at V came to 5 bases and at J to 7 bases, leaving 11 bases not matched to a gene. CDR3 in DNA: TGTGCCAGCAGTCCGGGGACTAGCGGGAGGGGCGTCCTGAACATTCAGTACTTC. It specifies CASSPGTSGRGVLNIQYF.

The chain combines TRBV4-2 with TRBJ2-7; no firm D call. With 1 base removed from V and 2 bases from J, the gap between germline ends came to 9 bases. The CDR3 covers 14 residues. From germline, CDR1 is LGHNA and CDR2 YNFKEQ. In DNA, the CDR3 is TGTGCCAGCAGCCAAGCGCGGTACACCTACGAGCAGTACTTC. Translating it yields CASSQARYTYEQYF.

J is TRBJ1-2 and V is TRBV5-6, with 7 nucleotides matching TRBD1. V lost 0 bases and J lost 0; bases outside the gene matches: 11. CDR3 length: 18 residues. Germline CDR1 and CDR2: SGHDT and YYEEEE. This chain's CDR3 is CASSLGQGDLPSNYGYTF. The CDR3 bases are TGTGCCAGCAGCTTGGGGCAGGGGGACTTACCATCTAACTATGGCTACACCTTC.